The clone carrying this T cell receptor beta chain was counted many times. Its target is unknown. CDR1 is SQVTM and CDR2 is ANQGSEA in the germline V gene. This CDR3 comprises 13 residues. V was pared by 4 bases and J by 2 bases, with 12 bases between. Carrying unique molecular identifiers, the cDNA also gained a universal primer site through template switching. TCRdb reanalysed the 5' RACE reads using MiXCR and keeps one entry per CDR3 protein. The table includes under 450,000 distinct CDR3 sequences, approximately 17% detected once. This entry belongs to a study of identical twins. Points from the study as a whole: Cord blood beta clonotypes present at high abundance carried fewer insertions; no such pattern appeared in memory repertoires.

Material: naive T cells sorted from blood. The rearrangement uses TRBV29-1 and TRBJ2-7, with a tentative D call TRBD2 (6 bases). This TCR was sampled from a man aged 45-65 years in good health. The CDR3 here is CSVGDSKAYEQYF. As DNA, the CDR3 is TGCAGCGTTGGGGACTCCAAAGCCTACGAGCAGTACTTC.